These 9 T cell receptor beta chains originate from one sample sequenced in a study of T cell changes during pregnancy in multiple sclerosis. Data came from immunoSEQ multiplex PCR; TCRdb stores just in-frame clones and leaves some out. The sample consists of roughly 110,000 clones, more than 80% of them appearing once. The sample here was peripheral blood, taken before pregnancy. Source of these receptors: a female donor with multiple sclerosis, enrolled in a pregnancy study.

J is TRBJ1-4 and V is TRBV28, with D perhaps matching TRBD1 (5 bases). This CDR3 region has 18 residues. Germline V gene sequence: CDR1 MDHEN, CDR2 SYDVKM. Trimming removed 6 bases from V and 4 bases from J, with 24 bases in between. The CDR3 bases are TGTGCCAGCAGCACACCCCCCCGGGCAGGGAAGTATAATGAAAAACTGTTTTTT. Encoded protein: CASSTPPRAGKYNEKLFF.

Of note for this clone: One end of the junction fails to match germline, which may point to a read error. The chain employs TRBV7-7 and TRBJ2-1, with TRBD1 matching over 9 bases. CDR3 length equals 17 residues. Per germline, CDR1 SSHAT and CDR2 FNYEAQ (reference sequence). The CDR3 spells CASSLDPSGTGYNEQFF. Here the CDR3 DNA reads TGTGCTAGCAGCTTAGATCCTAGTGGGACAGGGTACAATGAGCAGTTCTTC. The full variable domain, in which reference TRBV7-7 and TRBJ2-1 provide the parts outside the CDR3, is GAGVSQSPRYKVTKRGQDVTLRCDPISSHATLYWYQQALGQGPEFLTYFNYEAQPDKSGLPSDRFSAERPEGSISTLTIQRTEQRDSAMYRCASSLDPSGTGYNEQFFGPGTRLTVL.

This chain connects TRBV7-2 to TRBJ2-1, with TRBD2 identical over 10 bases. The CDR3 consists of 15 residues. Germline CDR1 is SGHTA and CDR2 is FQGNSA. J lost 7 bases, V lost 2 bases, and 5 bases had no gene match. The chain's CDR3 is CASSLKRGGLNEQFF. CDR3 DNA: TGTGCCAGCAGCTTAAAGCGGGGGGGTTTGAATGAGCAGTTCTTC.

This chain uses TRBV30 with TRBJ1-1; no definite D call. The V end was cut by 2 bases, the J end by 6 bases, with 10 bases between. Germline assignment: CDR1 GTSNPN and CDR2 SVGIG (reference sequence). The CDR3 is 12 amino acids. This CDR3 reads CAWSFRVAEAFF. In nucleotides, the CDR3 is TGTGCCTGGAGTTTCCGGGTGGCTGAAGCTTTCTTT.

This rearrangement joins TRBV19 to TRBJ2-1; 8 bases match TRBD2. The CDR3 is 16 residues long. Trimming cost V 1 base and J 0 bases; bases outside gene matches: 2. CDR1 is LNHDA and CDR2 is SQIVND in the germline V gene (reference sequence). The CDR3: CASSIAGGSSYNEQFF. The CDR3 DNA reads as TGTGCCAGTAGTATAGCGGGAGGGAGCTCCTACAATGAGCAGTTCTTC.

V gene TRBV7-2 combines with J gene TRBJ2-7, with D possibly TRBD1 on 6 matching bases. This CDR3 is built from 16 residues. CDR1 and CDR2 (germline): SGHTA, FQGNSA. The V and J ends lost 3 bases and 0 bases respectively, with 15 bases between them. The CDR3 DNA is TGTGCCAGCAGCTTCTCGTCGGACAGACTCTCCTACGAGCAGTACTTC. Its translation is CASSFSSDRLSYEQYF. The full variable domain, in which reference TRBV7-2 and TRBJ2-7 provide the parts outside the CDR3, is GAGVSQSPSNKVTEKGKDVELRCDPISGHTALYWYRQSLGQGLEFLIYFQGNSAPDKSGLPSDRFSAERTGGSVSTLTIQRTQQEDSAVYLCASSFSSDRLSYEQYFGPGTRLTVT.

The V gene is TRBV19, the J gene TRBJ1-1; a weak D match, TRBD1 (5 bases). The CDR3 covers 13 residues. From germline, CDR1 is LNHDA and CDR2 SQIVND (reference sequence). V was cut by 7 bases and J by 2 bases, with 11 bases left in between. CDR3 in amino acids: CASKDSSNTEAFF. The CDR3, as DNA: TGTGCCAGTAAAGACAGCTCTAACACTGAAGCTTTCTTT.

This sequence joins TRBV6-5 and TRBJ1-6; 7 bases match TRBD1. This CDR3 has 14 amino acids. V was clipped by 5 bases and J by 4 bases; unmatched bases: 2. Looked up from germline, CDR1 is MNHEY and CDR2 is SVGAGI. Here the CDR3 DNA reads TGTGCCAGCAGTACGGGACAGTATAATTCACCCCTCCACTTT. Residues: CASSTGQYNSPLHF.

This clone appeared a single time. V usage is TRBV6-1 and J usage is TRBJ1-5; no firm D call. V lost 8 bases and J lost 9, with 5 bases in between. The germline V gene has CDR1 MNHNS and CDR2 SASEGT. The CDR3 has 9 residues. The CDR3 region is CASHLPQHF. CDR3 coding DNA: TGTGCCAGCCATTTGCCCCAGCATTTT.